This TCR beta chain was captured by sequencing in a study of cytomegalovirus exposure and HLA in healthy donors. Germline loops: CDR1 SGHNT, CDR2 YENEEA. The length of the CDR3 is 13 residues. Trimming left V 4 bases short and J 0 bases short, with 6 bases between. The study, taken as a whole, reports: There were a few CMV-associated chains whose specificity for CMV antigens was confirmed in vitro. A later analysis found that most CMV-associated TCR beta chains appeared HLA-restricted.

PCR was performed using 60 Vbeta and 13 Jbeta primers. Authors' methods: Later reanalysis found roughly 80 million unique TCR beta chains, around 11 million of them shared. Sequenced by immunoSEQ multiplex PCR; TCRdb stores in-frame clones only, minus some. The D gene and trimming were derived from the DNA, and the V and J assignments and clone size from that table. The profile shows around 150,000 clones, roughly 80% of them singletons. Comment on this clone: Its target is unknown.

The TCR was taken from a girl aged 2 to 9 in good health and CMV-seropositive. The chain recombines TRBV11-3 with TRBJ1-1, with D maybe TRBD1 (6 bases). Material: PBMCs. In nucleotides, the CDR3 is TGTGCCAGCAGCTGGACAGTGAACACTGAAGCTTTCTTT. Translation: CASSWTVNTEAFF.